This T cell receptor beta chain originates from a study of vaccination and CD4 T cells after COVID-19. About the study: Four females and six males made up the convalescents, with two Hispanic. Vaccinees got either two BNT162b2 doses or two mRNA-1273 doses. Post-vaccine specimens were obtained a median around 72 days after dose two (range 14 to 241).

The study's findings and limits: Looking at convalescent patients, 304 of their 307 vaccine-specific clones were spike mono-reactive.

One entry per CDR3 protein results from TCRdb running MiXCR on the PCR reads. The table includes some 29,000 distinct CDR3 sequences, about 50% detected once. The sample's time point: late sampling 161 to 241 days after vaccination in a few convalescent patients. Points on this clonotype: Its antigen is currently unknown.

Germline loops: CDR1 MGHRA, CDR2 YSYEKL. There are 13 residues in the CDR3. J was trimmed by 4 bases and V by 8 bases; bases with no gene match: 6. The sample consisted of CD4+ T cells from blood, taken about 7 months after SARS-CoV-2 vaccination. The TCR comes from a human donor who had recovered from COVID-19. The chain couples TRBV4-1 to TRBJ1-2; 8 nucleotides agree with TRBD1. CDR3 sequence: CASLGTGTYGYTF. Here the CDR3 DNA reads TGCGCCAGCCTAGGGACAGGAACCTATGGCTACACCTTC.